The T cell receptor (beta chain) described here comes from a study of blood T cell repertoires in COVID-19. Study details: The United States, Italy and Spain provided the acute and convalescent COVID-19 samples. T cells, B-cell-depleted T cells, or PBMCs supplied cDNA or gDNA.

Per germline, CDR1 SGHAT and CDR2 FQNNGV. V was cut by 2 bases and J by 1 base, with 14 bases left in between. This CDR3 is built from 16 residues. In the authors' workflow: Counts of nucleated cells, estimated from reference gene primer amplification, were obtained. Libraries were prepared by immunoSEQ multiplex PCR; TCRdb keeps only in-frame clonotypes and omits some of them. That table furnishes V, J and clone size, whereas the DNA furnished D and trimming. In the table there are about 190,000 clones, around 90% of which are singletons. The sample consisted of peripheral blood. The TCR sequence derives from a man aged 40-55 years with acute or convalescent COVID-19. V usage is TRBV11-2 and J usage is TRBJ1-1; D not certain. CDR3 in amino acids: CASSLIWGVKNTEAFF. The DNA of the CDR3 is TGTGCCAGCAGCTTAATTTGGGGAGTAAAGAACACTGAAGCTTTCTTT.